A selection of T cell receptor beta chains follows, all from one sample in a study of T cell changes during pregnancy in multiple sclerosis. The table came from immunoSEQ multiplex PCR; TCRdb's copy has only in-frame clones and leaves some out. The sample shows fewer than 40,000 clones, roughly 87% of them seen only once. The sequences come from CD8+ T cells from peripheral blood mononuclear cells, collected in the second trimester of pregnancy. These receptors all come from a female donor with multiple sclerosis, enrolled in a pregnancy study. Each CDR3 is given with its conserved first and last residue. The order of the fields is V gene, D gene, J gene, clone size, CDR3 protein, CDR3 DNA. The D gene is left open where the match is weak. The listing skips clone size in some rows; elsewhere it reads once, few, many or a size class.

TRBV9	TRBD1	TRBJ2-1	-	CASSTGQGDYNEQFF	TGTGCCAGCAGCACGGGACAGGGAGACTACAATGAGCAGTTCTTC
TRBV28	-	TRBJ2-5	-	CASSPRGFPETQYF	TGTGCCAGCAGTCCAAGGGGGTTCCCAGAGACCCAGTACTTC
TRBV27	-	TRBJ2-5	-	CASSRAGAKKETQYF	TGTGCCAGCTCTCGAGCAGGGGCGAAAAAAGAGACCCAGTACTTC
TRBV13	TRBD2	TRBJ2-1	-	CASSPRTSGPMHEQFF	TGTGCCAGCAGCCCCCGGACTAGCGGGCCTATGCATGAGCAGTTCTTC
TRBV7-3	-	TRBJ2-3	-	CASSLVRGGRDTQYF	TGTGCCAGCAGCTTAGTGAGGGGGGGCAGGGATACGCAGTATTTT
TRBV2	TRBD1	TRBJ2-2	-	CASSQPRPARGHNTGELFF	TGTGCCAGCAGTCAACCCCGACCCGCGAGGGGGCATAACACCGGGGAGCTGTTTTTT
TRBV7-9	-	TRBJ1-5	-	CASSLGEGNQPQHF	TGTGCCAGCAGCTTGGGAGAAGGCAATCAGCCCCAGCATTTT
TRBV27	TRBD2	TRBJ2-7	medium-sized	CASIPGGGLVQYF	TGTGCCAGCATCCCTGGCGGGGGATTAGTGCAGTACTTC
TRBV29-1	-	TRBJ1-2	-	CSVEEQGGGYTF	TGCAGCGTTGAAGAACAGGGTGGCGGCTACACCTTC
TRBV7-9	TRBD2	TRBJ2-3	once	CASSLGPSGRSDTQYF	TGTGCCAGCAGCTTAGGGCCTAGCGGGAGGTCGGATACGCAGTATTTT